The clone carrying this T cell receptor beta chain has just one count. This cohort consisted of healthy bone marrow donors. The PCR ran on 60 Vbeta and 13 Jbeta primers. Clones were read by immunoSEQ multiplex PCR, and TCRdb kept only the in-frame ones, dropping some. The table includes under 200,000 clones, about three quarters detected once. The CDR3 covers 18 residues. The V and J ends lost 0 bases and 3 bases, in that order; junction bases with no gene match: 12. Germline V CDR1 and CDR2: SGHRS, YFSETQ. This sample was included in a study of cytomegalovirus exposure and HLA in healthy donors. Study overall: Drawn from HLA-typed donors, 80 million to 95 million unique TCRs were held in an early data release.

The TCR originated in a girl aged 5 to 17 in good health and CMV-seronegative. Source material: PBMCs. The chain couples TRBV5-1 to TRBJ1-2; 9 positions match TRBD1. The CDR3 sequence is CASSLGPGQGLVDYGYTF. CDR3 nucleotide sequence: TGCGCCAGCAGCTTGGGCCCGGGACAGGGTTTGGTGGACTATGGCTACACCTTC.